Sequencing of this TCR beta chain was carried out in a study of T cell clonotyping in hematopoietic cell transplantation. Study findings and constraints: Recipient TCR diversity dropped after transplant; expanded clonotypes rose from day 30 to 180. At the given depth, recipient repertoires were over 95% de novo clonotypes.

On this clone itself: The antigen remains undetermined.

The V gene lost 6 bases and the J gene lost 0 bases, with 12 bases spanning the gap. This CDR3 region has 15 residues. Germline CDR1 is MNHEY and CDR2 is SVGAGI. The time point: recipient sample about 28 days before transplant, after cytoreduction. Samples: about 28 days before transplant, then days 30, 100 and 180 after. Sequencing used immunoSEQ multiplex PCR; TCRdb keeps in-frame clones, though not all of them. The sample yields 35,000 to 45,000 clones, roughly 94% seen once. The clonotype comes from a middle-aged man with chronic myeloid leukemia. Some clones in this sample may be carry-over from other donors' samples. The sample here was peripheral blood mononuclear cells, taken before stem cell transplant. The chain combines TRBV6-5 with TRBJ1-3; the D gene is possibly TRBD1 (6 bases). CDR3: CASSRGQLSGNTIYF. For the CDR3, the DNA is TGTGCCAGCAGCCGTGGACAGCTCTCTGGAAACACCATATATTTT.